The 9 T cell receptor beta chains given below trace back to one sample, sequenced in a study of blood T cell repertoires in COVID-19. Method: immunoSEQ multiplex PCR; TCRdb's copy keeps in-frame clones and lacks some. The sample has over 400,000 clones, 80% to 90% seen once. The sequencing input was PBMCs or T cells enriched from blood (not recorded which). These receptors were obtained from a woman in her sixties or seventies who had recovered from COVID-19.

This clone came up many times. V is TRBV3-1 (or the pseudogene TRBV3-2) and J is TRBJ1-1; D possibly corresponds to TRBD1 (5 bases). Germline CDR1 reads LGHDT; CDR2 reads YNNKEL (reference sequence). Trimming removed 0 bases at V and 8 bases at J, with 13 bases between. The CDR3 totals 14 residues. CDR3 amino acids: CASSQDRGKAEAFF. DNA for the CDR3: TGTGCCAGCAGCCAAGATAGGGGAAAGGCCGAAGCTTTCTTT.

This chain joins TRBV11-2 and TRBJ1-1, with a weak D call TRBD1 (6 bases). Per germline, CDR1 SGHAT and CDR2 FQNNGV. The V end lost 0 bases, the J end lost 6 bases, and 14 bases lay between the germline ends. The CDR3 totals 15 residues. In nucleotides, the CDR3 is TGTGCCAGCAGCTTAGATCGGGGGGGGGCCGCTGAAGCTTTCTTT. Amino acid sequence: CASSLDRGGAAEAFF.

The J gene is TRBJ1-5, the V gene TRBV4-1, with D unclear. This CDR3 spans 17 amino acids. V dropped 2 bases and J dropped 4 bases, with 18 bases sitting between them. Germline V gene data show CDR1 as MGHRA and CDR2 as YSYEKL. The CDR3 region is CASSQRPSYSGNQPQHF. Written as DNA, the CDR3 is TGCGCCAGCAGCCAACGGCCCTCCTATTCGGGGAATCAGCCCCAGCATTTT.

This chain joins TRBV19 and TRBJ2-1; tentative D call: TRBD1 (6 bases). CDR3 length equals 14 residues. Trimming shortened V by 3 bases and J by 2 bases, and 8 bases separated the two germline ends. From germline, CDR1 is LNHDA and CDR2 SQIVND (reference sequence). The CDR3 DNA sequence: TGTGCCAGTAGTATTGGACAGCCCTACAATGAGCAGTTCTTC. It encodes CASSIGQPYNEQFF. Together with reference TRBV19 and TRBJ2-1, the CDR3 gives the full variable domain: DGGITQSPKYLFRKEGQNVTLSCEQNLNHDAMYWYRQDPGQGLRLIYYSQIVNDFQKGDIAEGYSVSREKKESFPLTVTSAQKNPTAFYLCASSIGQPYNEQFFGPGTRLTVL.

V is TRBV9 and J is TRBJ1-2; maybe TRBD1 (6 bases). This CDR3 has 15 amino acids. The germline V gene encodes CDR1 SGDLS and CDR2 YYNGEE. Trimming removed 0 bases at V and 5 bases at J, with 14 bases between. The CDR3 bases are TGTGCCAGCAGCGTAGATGGACAGACGAGATATGGCTACACCTTC. This codes for CASSVDGQTRYGYTF.

V gene TRBV7-8 combines with J gene TRBJ2-7, with 7 bases lining up with TRBD1. V shed 2 bases, J shed 9 bases, and the junction held 4 bases outside the gene matches. The CDR3 totals 12 residues. Germline V lookup: CDR1 SGHVS, CDR2 FQNEAQ. This CDR3 reads CASSLSGGGQYF. In nucleotides, the CDR3 is TGTGCCAGCAGCTTATCAGGGGGTGGGCAGTACTTC.

In DNA, the CDR3 is TGTGCCAGCAGCTTAGGATCTAGCGGGGTCGGCGGGGAGCTGTTTTTT. Translated, it gives CASSLGSSGVGGELFF. The J gene is TRBJ2-2, the V gene TRBV7-9; 9 bases are a match to TRBD2. CDR1 is SEHNR, CDR2 FQNEAQ, per germline (reference sequence). CDR3 length: 16 amino acids. J was trimmed by 7 bases and V by 1 base; bases with no gene match: 7.

The chain couples TRBV5-1 to TRBJ1-3; D perhaps matches TRBD1 (5 bases). Germline V gene sequence: CDR1 SGHRS, CDR2 YFSETQ. The CDR3 is 16 amino acids. Trimming removed 4 bases from V and 0 bases from J, with 14 bases in between. The CDR3 region is CASSAQRGGSGNTIYF. In DNA form, the CDR3 reads TGCGCCAGCAGCGCCCAGCGCGGGGGCTCTGGAAACACCATATATTTT.

This sequence joins TRBV25-1 and TRBJ1-1; no firm D call. V lost 4 bases and J lost 7, with 7 bases in between. The CDR3 length is 11 residues. Germline values: CDR1 MGHDK, CDR2 SYGVNS. The CDR3 is CASSASFEAFF. The CDR3 DNA sequence: TGTGCCAGCAGTGCGAGTTTTGAAGCTTTCTTT.